This passage covers 4 T cell receptor beta chains from one sample sequenced in a study of CD8 T cells in Susac syndrome (dated by TCRdb to between 2017 and 2020). Library construction relied on the immunoSEQ multiplex PCR assay. RNA was extracted using the RNeasy kit, and about 0.5 to 1 ug of the RNA was reverse transcribed with random hexamers. TCRdb ran its own pipeline on the public reads, namely fastp trimming at Q25 and MiXCR clone calling, and kept in-frame beta chains. Entries are consolidated by CDR3 protein sequence, retaining the most common genes and DNA. The sample has some 190,000 distinct CDR3 sequences on record, 85% to 95% of them singletons. The ten largest clones take up 0.095% to 0.12% of the sample. The sample taken for sequencing was CD4+ T cells from PBMCs. The receptors were sampled from a human donor in good health.

The rearrangement links TRBV9 to TRBJ2-4; TRBD1 or TRBD2 may be the D gene (6 bases each). Deletions cut 0 bases from V and 7 bases from J, with 14 bases between. CDR1 is SGDLS, CDR2 YYNGEE, per germline. The CDR3 consists of 15 residues. The CDR3 reads CASSVAGAARNIQYF. As DNA, the CDR3 is TGTGCCAGCAGCGTAGCGGGGGCAGCCAGGAACATTCAGTACTTC. Together with reference TRBV9 and TRBJ2-4, the CDR3 gives the full variable domain: DSGVTQTPKHLITATGQRVTLRCSPRSGDLSVYWYQQSLDQGLQFLIQYYNGEERAKGNILERFSAQQFPDLHSELNLSSLELGDSALYFCASSVAGAARNIQYFGAGTRLSVL.

The chain recombines TRBV5-4 with TRBJ2-3; D is uncertain. V shed 2 bases and J shed 4 bases, with 11 bases lying between them. CDR3 length: 14 residues. The V gene's germline CDR1 is SGHNT and CDR2 YYREEE (reference sequence). The chain's CDR3 is CASSFELAADTQYF. CDR3 nucleotides: TGTGCCAGCAGCTTTGAACTTGCGGCAGATACGCAGTATTTT.

The chain joins TRBV4-1 to TRBJ2-5; D is possibly TRBD1 or TRBD2 (6 bases each). Trimming took 5 bases from V and 7 from J, leaving 14 bases between them. The CDR3 has 13 residues. CDR1 MGHRA and CDR2 YSYEKL come from the germline V gene. The CDR3 coding sequence is TGCGCCAGCAGCTCAGGAGGGGGAACGACCCAGTACTTC. Amino acid sequence: CASSSGGGTTQYF.

The chain combines TRBV20-1 with TRBJ1-2, with a possible D match to TRBD1 (5 bases). The CDR3 length is 13 residues. The germline V gene has CDR1 DFQATT and CDR2 SNEGSKA (reference sequence). The germline V and J ends were trimmed by 3 bases and 4 bases, with 12 bases remaining between them. CDR3 nucleotide sequence: TGCAGTGCTAGGACTTCGCAGGGCTATGGCTACACCTTC. This gives the protein CSARTSQGYGYTF.